The 14 T cell receptor beta chains given below trace back to one sample, sequenced in a study of T cell repertoires in cytomegalovirus infection. Via MiXCR, TCRdb re-called the reads, giving one row per CDR3 protein. The sample consists of a few hundred thousand distinct CDR3 sequences, about a sixth of them appearing once. Sequencing was carried out using PBMCs. These receptors were taken from a human donor in good health (CMV status not recorded). Some clones in this sample may be carry-over from other donors' samples.

This clonotype came up a few times. This sequence joins TRBV12-3 or TRBV12-4 and TRBJ1-1; D gene unclear. This CDR3 has 14 amino acids. Trimming stripped 6 bases from V and 1 base from J, with 12 bases between. CDR3 region: CASRLAHPNTEAFF. CDR3 in DNA: TGTGCCAGCAGGCTGGCGCATCCGAACACTGAAGCTTTCTTT.

The chain carries TRBV7-9 and TRBJ2-3; 12 bases are shared with TRBD2. V shed 1 base and J 5 bases; nucleotides not matched to a gene: 1. CDR3 length: 15 residues. Germline loops: CDR1 SEHNR, CDR2 FQNEAQ (reference sequence). DNA of the CDR3: TGTGCCAGCAGCTTAGGGACTAGCGGGGTAGATACGCAGTATTTT. It is translated as CASSLGTSGVDTQYF.

The chain joins TRBV20-1 to TRBJ2-1; 7 bases align to TRBD2. The V gene end was trimmed by 1 base and the J gene end by 6 bases; junction bases not matched to a gene: 9. Germline V gene sequence: CDR1 DFQATT, CDR2 SNEGSKA (reference sequence). CDR3 length equals 15 residues. DNA for the CDR3: TGCAGTGCTAGAGCGGCGGCGGGGGTCCGCAATGAGCAGTTCTTC. Translating it yields CSARAAAGVRNEQFF.

This clonotype was seen only a few times. V usage is TRBV20-1 and J usage is TRBJ1-2, with a possible D match to TRBD1 (5 bases). The CDR3 totals 16 residues. From germline, CDR1 is DFQATT and CDR2 SNEGSKA (reference sequence). V lost 3 bases to trimming and J lost 3 bases, with 20 bases between them. DNA of the CDR3: TGCAGTGCTAGTAGCTATGACGGGGGTCCCCACTATGGCTACACCTTC. It translates to CSASSYDGGPHYGYTF.

There are many counts of this clonotype. One junction end does not reproduce the germline sequence, and a read error may be involved. The chain is built from TRBV10-3 and TRBJ1-4, with TRBD1 matching over 8 bases. The CDR3 is 13 residues long. Germline CDR1 and CDR2: ENHRY and SYGVKD. CDR3 in amino acids: CAISVGDGQGLVF. As DNA, the CDR3 is TGTGCCATCAGTGTAGGGGATGGACAGGGCCTCGTCTTT.

This clonotype was observed once. This chain uses TRBV9 with TRBJ2-1, with a weak D call TRBD1 (6 bases). The CDR3 runs 17 residues. Trimming stripped 3 bases from V and 5 bases from J, with 21 bases between. In germline, CDR1 is SGDLS, CDR2 YYNGEE. The CDR3 DNA reads TGTGCCAGCAGCGCTTCCGTGTGGGACACCCCAAACAATGAGCAGTTCTTC. The encoded protein is CASSASVWDTPNNEQFF. Supplemented by reference TRBV9 and TRBJ2-1, the full variable domain reads DSGVTQTPKHLITATGQRVTLRCSPRSGDLSVYWYQQSLDQGLQFLIQYYNGEERAKGNILERFSAQQFPDLHSELNLSSLELGDSALYFCASSASVWDTPNNEQFFGPGTRLTVL.

This clonotype has at least ten counts. The chain employs TRBV12-3 or TRBV12-4 and TRBJ1-4; TRBD1 matches at 9 bases. The CDR3 loop spans 15 amino acids. J gave up 5 bases and V 5 bases, and 6 bases lay outside the gene matches. CDR3 nucleotide sequence: TGTGCCAGCAGTCCATCCGGGACAGGGAATGAAAAACTGTTTTTT. The encoded protein is CASSPSGTGNEKLFF.

This clonotype showed up many times. DNA of the CDR3: TGTGCCAGCAGCTTTAGCCTGAACACTGAAGCTTTCTTT. Its translation is CASSFSLNTEAFF. The rearrangement joins TRBV7-2 to TRBJ1-1; unclear D gene. The CDR3 length is 13 residues. Deletions cut 3 bases from V and 0 bases from J, with 5 bases between. Germline V gene data show CDR1 as SGHTA and CDR2 as FQGNSA.

This clonotype turned up a few times. The V gene is TRBV11-2, the J gene TRBJ2-7, with D unclear. The V gene's germline CDR1 is SGHAT and CDR2 FQNNGV. V lost 1 base and J lost 7, with 5 bases in between. The CDR3 has 11 residues. For the CDR3, the DNA is TGTGCCAGCAGCTTAGTTTGGGAGCAGTACTTC. Protein: CASSLVWEQYF. The full variable domain, its missing parts supplied by reference TRBV11-2 and TRBJ2-7, is EAGVAQSPRYKIIEKRQSVAFWCNPISGHATLYWYQQILGQGPKLLIQFQNNGVVDDSQLPKDRFSAERLKGVDSTLKIQPAKLEDSAVYLCASSLVWEQYFGPGTRLTVT.

This clonotype was counted only a few times. The chain recombines TRBV7-9 with TRBJ2-2; weak D call: TRBD1 (6 bases). The CDR3 loop spans 15 amino acids. Trimming removed 4 bases from V and 3 bases from J, with 12 bases in between. Germline CDR1 reads SEHNR; CDR2 reads FQNEAQ (reference sequence). The CDR3 sequence: CASSSNRADTGELFF. The CDR3 DNA is TGTGCCAGCAGCTCGAACAGGGCCGACACCGGGGAGCTGTTTTTT.

This clonotype was picked up many times. This rearrangement joins TRBV7-2 to TRBJ1-5; 10 bases fit TRBD1. The CDR3 is 16 amino acids. After removal of 7 bases from V and 7 bases from J, the junction contained 13 bases not matched to a gene. The germline CDR1 and CDR2 sequences are SGHTA and FQGNSA. The DNA for the CDR3 is TGTGCCAGCACGAATAGGGGGGGACAGGGGATCCAGCCCCAGCATTTT. Translated, it gives CASTNRGGQGIQPQHF. The full variable domain, with the rest looked up from reference TRBV7-2 and TRBJ1-5, is GAGVSQSPSNKVTEKGKDVELRCDPISGHTALYWYRQSLGQGLEFLIYFQGNSAPDKSGLPSDRFSAERTGGSVSTLTIQRTQQEDSAVYLCASTNRGGQGIQPQHFGDGTRLSIL.

There are a few counts of this clonotype. The V and J genes are TRBV27 and TRBJ1-3; tentatively, D is TRBD1 (5 bases). The V gene's germline CDR1 is MNHEY and CDR2 SMNVEV (reference sequence). V was clipped by 7 bases and J by 4 bases, with 14 bases between them. CDR3 length equals 14 residues. The CDR3 region has the DNA TGTGCCAGCACCGCACCGGGACTGGGAAACACCATATATTTT. The encoded protein is CASTAPGLGNTIYF.

The table lists this clonotype with many counts. CDR3 loop: CASSLDQNYGYTF. In DNA form, the CDR3 reads TGTGCCAGCAGCTTAGACCAGAACTATGGCTACACCTTC. This rearrangement joins TRBV7-2 to TRBJ1-2, with D unclear. CDR1 and CDR2 (germline): SGHTA, FQGNSA. This CDR3 is built from 13 residues. Trimming removed 1 base from V and 2 bases from J, with 5 bases in between.

This clonotype has at least ten counts. V usage is TRBV12-3 or TRBV12-4 and J usage is TRBJ2-3, with unresolved D. Between the trimmed V and J ends, which lost 3 bases and 2 bases, there was a span of 9 bases. The CDR3 is 14 amino acids. The CDR3, as DNA: TGTGCCAGCAGTTTGGGCGGCTCCACAGATACGCAGTATTTT. The encoded protein is CASSLGGSTDTQYF.